Shown below are 16 T cell receptor beta chains from a single sample sequenced in a study of cytomegalovirus exposure and HLA in healthy donors. A multiplex PCR was run with 60 Vbeta primers and 13 Jbeta primers. Sequencing was performed with immunoSEQ multiplex PCR; in TCRdb, only in-frame clones are kept and a portion is missing. The data contain over 110,000 clones, about 80% of them seen just once; the ten biggest clones take up roughly 4.7%. The specimen was PBMCs. The receptors come from a man aged 40-50 years in good health and CMV-seronegative.

The CDR3 sequence is CASSSQTEHYGYTF. Here the CDR3 DNA reads TGTGCCAGCAGTTCCCAGACAGAGCACTATGGCTACACCTTC. This chain uses TRBV27 with TRBJ1-2, with a weak D call TRBD1 (5 bases). V lost 4 bases and J 3 bases, leaving 12 bases between the germline ends. Per germline, CDR1 MNHEY and CDR2 SMNVEV (reference sequence). The CDR3 covers 14 residues.

The chain is built from TRBV7-9 and TRBJ1-1; D is possibly TRBD1 (6 bases). With 6 bases removed from V and 1 base from J, the gap between germline ends came to 15 bases. Germline CDR1 SEHNR, CDR2 FQNEAQ (reference sequence). The CDR3 runs 15 residues. The CDR3: CASRIAQGRNTEAFF. The CDR3 region has the DNA TGTGCCAGCAGAATAGCCCAGGGGAGGAACACTGAAGCTTTCTTT.

The table lists this clone with a count of one. The chain employs TRBV12-5 and TRBJ2-1; TRBD1 agrees at 9 bases. Germline trimming cut 0 bases from V and 5 bases from J; bases unmatched to any gene: 8. This CDR3 spans 17 amino acids. Germline CDR1 LGHNT, CDR2 FRNRAP. Here the CDR3 reads CASGLVLGQGSHNEQFF. In DNA form, the CDR3 reads TGTGCTAGTGGTTTGGTACTAGGACAGGGGAGTCACAATGAGCAGTTCTTC.

V gene TRBV5-1 combines with J gene TRBJ1-2, with 9 bases identical to TRBD1. The CDR3 spans 14 residues. Looked up from germline, CDR1 is SGHRS and CDR2 is YFSETQ. V gave up 1 base and J gave up 6 bases; unmatched junction bases: 4. This chain's CDR3 is CASSLMGQGDGYTF. CDR3 sequence (DNA): TGCGCCAGCAGCTTGATGGGACAGGGTGATGGCTACACCTTC.

This sequence joins TRBV10-1 and TRBJ2-1, with D tentatively TRBD2 (5 bases). Between the trimmed V and J ends, which lost 5 bases and 6 bases, there was a span of 14 bases. Germline CDR1 is WNHNN and CDR2 is SYGVQD (reference sequence). This CDR3 region has 14 residues. The CDR3 here is CASSRSSPGNEQFF. DNA of the CDR3: TGCGCCAGCAGTCGGTCTAGCCCCGGCAATGAGCAGTTCTTC.

This sequence joins TRBV30 and TRBJ2-2; 12 nucleotides match TRBD2. This CDR3 is 14 amino acids long. Germline V gene lookup returns CDR1 GTSNPN and CDR2 SVGIG (reference sequence). V lost 5 bases, J lost 5 bases, and 3 bases stayed unmatched. CDR3: CAWLAGGGTGELFF. The DNA for the CDR3 is TGTGCCTGGCTAGCGGGGGGGGGTACCGGGGAGCTGTTTTTT.

The rearrangement uses TRBV19 and TRBJ1-6, with 7 bases fitting TRBD1. Unmatched junction bases numbered 5, after V lost 8 bases and J lost 7 bases. Germline CDR1 is LNHDA and CDR2 is SQIVND (reference sequence). The CDR3 sequence is 13 residues long. CDR3 DNA: TGTGCCAGTGGACAGGTTAGAAATTCACCCCTCCACTTT. This encodes CASGQVRNSPLHF.

The V gene is TRBV29-1, the J gene TRBJ1-4; D possibly corresponds to TRBD1 (6 bases). CDR1 and CDR2 from the germline V gene are SQVTM and ANQGSEA. This CDR3 contains 14 residues. Deletions cut 6 bases from V and 3 bases from J, with 14 bases between. The CDR3 loop reads CSVLDRRPNEKLFF. In DNA form, the CDR3 reads TGCAGCGTCCTTGACAGGAGACCTAATGAAAAACTGTTTTTT.

This clone appeared a few times. This chain joins TRBV30 and TRBJ2-2, with 7 bases aligning to TRBD1. The V gene end was trimmed by 4 bases and the J gene end by 0 bases; junction bases not matched to a gene: 5. The CDR3 contains 15 residues. From germline, CDR1 is GTSNPN and CDR2 SVGIG (reference sequence). CDR3 bases: TGTGCCTGGACGGAAGGGGGCACGAACACCGGGGAGCTGTTTTTT. Translating it yields CAWTEGGTNTGELFF.

The CDR3 loop reads CASSVQGSYGYTF. As DNA, the CDR3 is TGTGCCAGCAGTGTACAGGGTTCCTATGGCTACACCTTC. The chain combines TRBV27 with TRBJ1-2; a possible D gene is TRBD1 (6 bases). CDR1 is MNHEY and CDR2 is SMNVEV in the germline V gene (reference sequence). V was clipped by 5 bases and J by 4 bases, with 11 bases between them. CDR3 length equals 13 residues.

This clone was picked up a small number of times. The V and J genes are TRBV25-1 and TRBJ1-6, with 8 bases fitting TRBD1. CDR1 is MGHDK, CDR2 SYGVNS, per germline. The CDR3 runs 14 residues. V trimming: 6 bases; J trimming: 6 bases; junction bases outside the gene matches: 4. The CDR3 here is CASSSGQVNSPLHF. The CDR3 DNA reads TGTGCCAGCAGCTCGGGACAGGTTAATTCACCCCTCCACTTT.

The rearrangement joins TRBV28 to TRBJ2-7; 10 bases line up with TRBD2. J gave up 2 bases and V 3 bases, and 7 bases lay outside the gene matches. Germline V gene sequence: CDR1 MDHEN, CDR2 SYDVKM. This CDR3 spans 16 amino acids. CDR3 DNA: TGTGCCAGCAGTTTCGTATTAGCGGGGGGCACCTACGAGCAGTACTTC. Encoded protein: CASSFVLAGGTYEQYF.

This clone was observed a few times. The chain has TRBV6-5 and TRBJ1-1; TRBD1 is a possible D gene (5 bases). Germline V lookup: CDR1 MNHEY, CDR2 SVGAGI. CDR3 length: 14 amino acids. V was clipped by 6 bases and J by 6 bases, with 17 bases between them. CDR3 nucleotide sequence: TGTGCCAGCAGCCGGGGTGGAGGGGTTGCTGAAGCTTTCTTT. The encoded protein is CASSRGGGVAEAFF.

This chain links TRBV14 with TRBJ2-1; TRBD2 agrees at 7 bases. Germline V gene data show CDR1 as SGHDN and CDR2 as FVKESK. V was clipped by 2 bases and J by 8 bases; unmatched bases: 12. The CDR3 contains 16 residues. The chain's CDR3 is CASSQLRTSVGDEQFF. The CDR3, as DNA: TGTGCCAGCAGCCAATTACGGACTAGTGTCGGGGATGAGCAGTTCTTC.

The table lists this clone with a few counts. This chain joins TRBV5-4 and TRBJ2-1; D may be TRBD1 (6 bases). The V gene lost 6 bases and the J gene lost 7 bases, with 17 bases spanning the gap. Germline V CDR1 and CDR2: SGHNT, YYREEE (reference sequence). The CDR3 totals 14 residues. CDR3 amino acids: CASTQGGYENEQFF. The CDR3 DNA follows: TGTGCCAGCACCCAAGGGGGATATGAGAATGAGCAGTTCTTC.

In DNA, the CDR3 is TGTGCCAGCAGCTTGCAGGCCAACCCCACCTACGAGCAGTACTTC. Its translation is CASSLQANPTYEQYF. This chain connects TRBV7-8 to TRBJ2-7; no clear D. The germline V and J ends were trimmed by 3 bases and 2 bases, with 14 bases remaining between them. CDR1 is SGHVS, CDR2 FQNEAQ, per germline. The CDR3 sequence is 15 residues long.